This T cell receptor (beta chain) was sequenced in a study of beta chain features in type 1 diabetes. Study-level findings and limits: Moderate yet significant TCRB CDR3 shortening was seen in Type 1 diabetes patients in all four CD4+ subsets. Patients' naive, central memory and regulatory TCRB repertoires appeared more alike than those of healthy donors.

In its sample, this clone was seen a few times. Its antigen is as yet unknown. In all sorted populations, purity surpassed 95%. Reverse transcribing all isolated RNA meant expressed TCRB transcripts were sequenced. Measured with immunoSEQ multiplex PCR; TCRdb has only the in-frame clones, and not every one. The table has hundreds of thousands of clones, about 14% seen once; the top ten hold 0.035% to 0.04%. The CDR3 extends over 15 amino acids. Trimming cost V 5 bases and J 8 bases; bases outside gene matches: 12. Germline V lookup: CDR1 SGHAT, CDR2 FQNNGV. The chain links TRBV11-2 to TRBJ2-1; 7 nucleotides align to TRBD1. The sequenced sample consisted of naive CD4+ T cells from blood. This clonotype originated in a man between 18 and 29 years old with type 1 diabetes. The CDR3 DNA follows: TGTGCCAGCAGCCTGTACAGGGGTAATGGGGATGAGCAGTTCTTC. It is translated as CASSLYRGNGDEQFF.